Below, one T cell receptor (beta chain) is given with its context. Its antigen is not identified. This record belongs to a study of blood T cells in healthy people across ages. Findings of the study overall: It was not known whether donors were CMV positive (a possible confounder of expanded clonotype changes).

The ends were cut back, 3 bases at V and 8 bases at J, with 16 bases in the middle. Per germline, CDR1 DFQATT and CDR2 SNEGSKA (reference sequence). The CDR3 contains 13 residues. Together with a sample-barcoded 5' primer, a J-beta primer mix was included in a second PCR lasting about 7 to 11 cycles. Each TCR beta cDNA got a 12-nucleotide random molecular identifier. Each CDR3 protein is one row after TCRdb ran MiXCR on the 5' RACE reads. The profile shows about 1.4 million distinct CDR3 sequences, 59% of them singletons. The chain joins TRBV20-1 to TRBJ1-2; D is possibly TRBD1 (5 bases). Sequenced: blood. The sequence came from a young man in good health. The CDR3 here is CSARLRDGHGYTF. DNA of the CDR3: TGCAGTGCTAGGCTCAGGGACGGTCACGGCTACACCTTC.